This is a list of T cell receptor beta chains from one sample in a study of cytotoxic CD8 clonotypes in ibrutinib-treated CLL. Profiling relied on immunoSEQ multiplex PCR, and the TCRdb table lists in-frame clones only, not all of them. The profile covers under 35,000 clones, with about three quarters appearing a single time and roughly 56% taken by the ten largest. The source was PBMCs, collected after 24 months of ibrutinib treatment. These receptors came from a human donor with chronic lymphocytic leukemia. The CDR3 runs from the conserved cysteine through the conserved F or W.

TRBJ1-1	TRBV27	CASRNGGVNTEAFF
TRBJ1-2	TRBV2	CASRLVGYGYTF
TRBJ2-5	TRBV30	CAWGQAQETQYF
TRBJ2-3	TRBV19	CASETSGGGDTQYF
TRBJ2-2	TRBV7-9	CASSAGTAFWAGELFF
TRBJ2-3	TRBV7-6	CASSWGSPSDTQYF
TRBJ2-7	TRBV5-6	CASSPGLSYEQYF
TRBJ2-7	TRBV7-2	CASSPQGARTGQYF
TRBJ2-1	TRBV5-1	CASSLSLNEQFF
TRBJ2-7	TRBV13	CASSLKAGGEQYF
TRBJ2-1	TRBV27	CASSLLGQGPGYNEQFF
TRBJ1-1	TRBV9	CASSVVGGSGAFF
TRBJ2-3	TRBV7-3	CASSLDNRGDTQYF
TRBJ2-5	TRBV7-3	CASSFGGPETQYF
TRBJ1-1	TRBV27	CASSHRESGTEAFF
TRBJ2-5	TRBV5-4	CASSLVAGGGETQYF
TRBJ2-5	TRBV28	CASSFVGGETQYF
TRBJ2-5	TRBV16	CASSPTNWETQYF
TRBJ1-3	TRBV29-1	CSVEDLRGNTIYF
TRBJ2-1	TRBV10-3	CAIRPGQGADEQFF
TRBJ2-5	TRBV10-1	CAASDGLADPRQETQYF
TRBJ1-3	TRBV2	CASSTGTGPGNTIYF
TRBJ1-3	TRBV19	CGTEPSFSGNTIYF
TRBJ2-3	TRBV29-1	CSVEYNTDTQYF
TRBJ1-5	TRBV28	CASSLRQGARQPQHF
TRBJ1-6	TRBV7-3	CASSFDYNSPLHF
TRBJ1-2	TRBV18	CASSPGEHYGYTF
TRBJ2-2	TRBV6-5	CATGGDTGELFF
TRBJ1-5	TRBV5-1	CASSLFPGNQPQHF
TRBJ2-1	TRBV7-8	CASSLIQAHEQFF
TRBJ1-2	TRBV18	CASSPKQGTDYTF
TRBJ1-2	TRBV6-1	CASSDGADLYGYTF
TRBJ1-3	TRBV2	CASNAGNTIYF
TRBJ2-7	TRBV19	CASSGAALYF
TRBJ1-5	TRBV6-5	CASSPKGQPQHF
TRBJ2-7	TRBV5-6	CASSLLAGAYEQYF
TRBJ2-6	TRBV18	CASSPASGGASGANVLTF
TRBJ2-3	TRBV9	CASSVSGVGTDTQYF